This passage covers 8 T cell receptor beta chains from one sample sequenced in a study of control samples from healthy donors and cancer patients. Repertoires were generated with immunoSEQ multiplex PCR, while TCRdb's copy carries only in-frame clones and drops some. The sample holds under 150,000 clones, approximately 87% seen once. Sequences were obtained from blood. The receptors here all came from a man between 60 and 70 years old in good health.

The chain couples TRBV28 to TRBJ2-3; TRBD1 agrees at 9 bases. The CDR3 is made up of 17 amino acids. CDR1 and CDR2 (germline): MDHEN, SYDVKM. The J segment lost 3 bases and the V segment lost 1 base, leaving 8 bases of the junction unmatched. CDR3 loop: CASSLSWTGAGTDTQYF. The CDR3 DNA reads TGTGCCAGCAGTTTATCATGGACAGGGGCGGGAACAGATACGCAGTATTTT.

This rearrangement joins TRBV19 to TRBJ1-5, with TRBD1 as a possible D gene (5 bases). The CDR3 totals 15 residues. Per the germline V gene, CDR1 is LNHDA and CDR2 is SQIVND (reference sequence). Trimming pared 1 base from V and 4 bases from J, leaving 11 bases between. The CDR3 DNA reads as TGTGCCAGTAGTATAGTGGCAGGGTTAAATCAGCCCCAGCATTTT. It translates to CASSIVAGLNQPQHF. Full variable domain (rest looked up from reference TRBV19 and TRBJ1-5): DGGITQSPKYLFRKEGQNVTLSCEQNLNHDAMYWYRQDPGQGLRLIYYSQIVNDFQKGDIAEGYSVSREKKESFPLTVTSAQKNPTAFYLCASSIVAGLNQPQHFGDGTRLSIL.

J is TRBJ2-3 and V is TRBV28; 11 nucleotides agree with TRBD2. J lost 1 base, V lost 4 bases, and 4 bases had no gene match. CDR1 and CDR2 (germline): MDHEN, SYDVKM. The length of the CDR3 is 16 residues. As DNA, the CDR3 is TGTGCCAGCAGTTCCTTTAGCGGGGGGGGCACAGATACGCAGTATTTT. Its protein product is CASSSFSGGGTDTQYF.

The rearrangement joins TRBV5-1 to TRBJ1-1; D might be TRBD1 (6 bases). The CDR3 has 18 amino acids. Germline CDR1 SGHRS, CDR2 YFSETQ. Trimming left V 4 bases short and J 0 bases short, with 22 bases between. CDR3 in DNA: TGCGCCAGCAGCCCCGAACCACAGGGTTTTGGGGTGAACACTGAAGCTTTCTTT. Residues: CASSPEPQGFGVNTEAFF.

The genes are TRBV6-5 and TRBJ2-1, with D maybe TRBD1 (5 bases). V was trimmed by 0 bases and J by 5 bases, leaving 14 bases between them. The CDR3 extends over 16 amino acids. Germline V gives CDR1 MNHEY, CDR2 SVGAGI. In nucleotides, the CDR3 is TGTGCCAGCAGTTACTCGACAGCCAGGGCGAACAATGAGCAGTTCTTC. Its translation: CASSYSTARANNEQFF.

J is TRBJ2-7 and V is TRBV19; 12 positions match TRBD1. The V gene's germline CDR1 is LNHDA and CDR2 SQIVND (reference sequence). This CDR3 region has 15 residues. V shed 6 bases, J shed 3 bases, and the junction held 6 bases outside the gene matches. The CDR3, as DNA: TGTGCCAGTAGCATTGGGACAGGGGGCGGCTACGAGCAGTACTTC. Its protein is CASSIGTGGGYEQYF.

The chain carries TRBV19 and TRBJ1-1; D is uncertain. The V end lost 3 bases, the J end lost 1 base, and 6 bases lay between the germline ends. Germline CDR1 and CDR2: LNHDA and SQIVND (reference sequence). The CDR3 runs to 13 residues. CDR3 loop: CASSMWENTEAFF. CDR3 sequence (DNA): TGTGCCAGTAGTATGTGGGAGAACACTGAAGCTTTCTTT.

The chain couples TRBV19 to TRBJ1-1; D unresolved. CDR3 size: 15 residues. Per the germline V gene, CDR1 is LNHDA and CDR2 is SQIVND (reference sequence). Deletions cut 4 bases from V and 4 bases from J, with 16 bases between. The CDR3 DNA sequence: TGTGCCAGTAGTACCAGCCCAGTATTCGGCACTGAAGCTTTCTTT. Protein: CASSTSPVFGTEAFF.